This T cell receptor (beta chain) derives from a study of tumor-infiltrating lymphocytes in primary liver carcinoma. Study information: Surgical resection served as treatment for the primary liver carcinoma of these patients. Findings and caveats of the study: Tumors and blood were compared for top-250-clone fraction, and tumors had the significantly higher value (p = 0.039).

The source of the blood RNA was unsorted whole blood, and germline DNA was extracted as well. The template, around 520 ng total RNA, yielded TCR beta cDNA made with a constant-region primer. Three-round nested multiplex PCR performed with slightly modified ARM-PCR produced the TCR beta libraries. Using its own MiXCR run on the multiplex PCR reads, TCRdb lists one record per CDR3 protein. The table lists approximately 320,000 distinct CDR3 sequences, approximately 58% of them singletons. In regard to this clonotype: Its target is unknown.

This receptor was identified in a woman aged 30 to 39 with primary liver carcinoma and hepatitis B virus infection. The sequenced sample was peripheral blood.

The CDR3 is CASKQGALETQYF. CDR3 DNA sequence: TGTGCCAGCAAACAGGGGGCGCTTGAGACCCAGTACTTC. This chain uses TRBV28 with TRBJ2-5; 9 positions agree with TRBD1. From germline, CDR1 is MDHEN and CDR2 SYDVKM. V trimming: 7 bases; J trimming: 5 bases; junction bases outside the gene matches: 5. The CDR3 has 13 residues.